Here is one T cell receptor beta chain with its context. Its antigen is currently unknown. The table came from immunoSEQ multiplex PCR; TCRdb's copy has only in-frame clones and leaves some out. The sample has tens of thousands of clones; roughly 80% are singletons. From germline, CDR1 is KGHSH and CDR2 LQKENI. The length of the CDR3 is 19 residues. The V segment lost 3 bases and the J segment 0 bases; nucleotides outside the gene matches: 15. The data are from a study of a mutant IDH1 vaccine in newly diagnosed glioma. Study-wide background: The vaccination schedule gave patients eight doses in weeks 1, 3, 5, 7, 11, 15, 19 and 23. Once 4-6 weeks had passed after radiotherapy alone, vaccination started, or it started with temozolomide cycles.

Study-wide results and limits: No link was apparently found between pseudoprogression and changes in top peripheral T cell clonotypes.

Time point here: week 23, last vaccination. The content of each vaccine dose was 300 ug of mutant IDH1 20-mer peptide, and topical imiquimod accompanied it. The sequence was obtained from a man aged 35 to 55 with glioma. Sequencing used PBMCs, obtained from a glioma patient whose treatment included an IDH1 peptide vaccine. V and J are TRBV18 and TRBJ2-7, with 9 bases matching TRBD2. CDR3 sequence (DNA): TGTGCCAGCTCACCCAGGTGGGTGGATAGCGGGAGATCCTCCTACGAGCAGTACTTC. Protein: CASSPRWVDSGRSSYEQYF.